The 27 T cell receptor beta chains in this list originate from one sample, sequenced in a study of Ad26.COV2.S vaccination and SARS-CoV-2 variants (dated by TCRdb to the early 2020s). Libraries were built with the immunoSEQ multiplex PCR assay. Imported from immuneACCESS, the table was reduced by TCRdb to in-frame sequences with V and J called. These copies leave out some clones; in studies compared against another copy, an unresolved V gene accounts for under half, and the cause of the remainder is not known. Here the sample has about 410,000 clones; about 92% occur a single time. 1.5% to 2% of the sample lies in the top ten. The treatment or condition label here, explained by the study, means: around 19 received Ad26.COV2.S at low or high dose, single or two shots; several received placebo; per-sample allocation not given. Repertoires of vaccine and placebo recipients were sequenced from samples taken on day 63 after the first injection.

This sample comprised peripheral blood, obtained in a trial of Ad26.COV2.S vaccine versus placebo. The receptor source for this set is a person aged 18-65 years who received the Ad26.COV2.S COVID-19 vaccine or a placebo.

This rearrangement joins TRBV6-2 or TRBV6-3 to TRBJ2-5; D is perhaps TRBD2 (6 bases). This CDR3 comprises 19 residues. V lost 2 bases to trimming and J lost 0 bases, with 22 bases between them. CDR1 is MNHEY and CDR2 is SVGEGT in the germline V gene. CDR3 protein: CASSYRDLGSGSYQETQYF. The CDR3 DNA follows: TGTGCCAGCAGTTACCGGGACTTAGGTAGCGGTTCGTACCAAGAGACCCAGTACTTC.

The CDR3 loop is CASSRGGGGGSSYNEQFF. The DNA of the CDR3 is TGTGCCAGCAGCAGAGGAGGCGGCGGGGGGTCCTCCTACAATGAGCAGTTCTTC. The V call is TRBV9, the J call TRBJ2-1; 8 bases match TRBD2. The germline gives CDR1 SGDLS, CDR2 YYNGEE. Unmatched junction bases numbered 12, after V lost 4 bases and J lost 0 bases. This CDR3 has 18 amino acids.

This clone was recorded only once. J is TRBJ2-5 and V is TRBV14; 7 bases line up with TRBD2. Germline V gives CDR1 SGHDN, CDR2 FVKESK. With 2 bases clipped from V and 5 bases from J, the junction kept 8 bases outside the gene matches. This CDR3 comprises 15 residues. The CDR3 region has the DNA TGTGCCAGCAGCCAACCCTGGGGAGGGCCGGAGACCCAGTACTTC. Translation: CASSQPWGGPETQYF.

The CDR3 is CASSIAGTAYGYTF. CDR3 sequence (DNA): TGTGCCAGTAGTATAGCCGGGACAGCATATGGCTACACCTTC. This chain connects TRBV19 to TRBJ1-2; TRBD1 matches at 7 bases. This CDR3 spans 14 amino acids. Germline V gene sequence: CDR1 LNHDA, CDR2 SQIVND (reference sequence). The J segment lost 5 bases and the V segment lost 1 base, leaving 4 bases of the junction unmatched. Drawing the rest from reference TRBV19 and TRBJ1-2, the complete variable domain is DGGITQSPKYLFRKEGQNVTLSCEQNLNHDAMYWYRQDPGQGLRLIYYSQIVNDFQKGDIAEGYSVSREKKESFPLTVTSAQKNPTAFYLCASSIAGTAYGYTFGSGTRLTVV.

The chain links TRBV19 to TRBJ2-3, with TRBD2 matching 7 bases. Germline V lookup: CDR1 LNHDA, CDR2 SQIVND (reference sequence). V dropped 3 bases and J dropped 0; count of bases not matched to a gene: 6. The CDR3 is 16 amino acids. In DNA, the CDR3 is TGTGCCAGTAGTATGGTTAGCGGGCCTAGCACAGATACGCAGTATTTT. Residues: CASSMVSGPSTDTQYF.

The chain links TRBV5-4 to TRBJ2-7; 9 bases are shared with TRBD1. V lost 0 bases and J lost 2; bases outside the gene matches: 3. Germline V CDR1 and CDR2: SGHNT, YYREEE (reference sequence). This CDR3 spans 15 amino acids. The CDR3 is CASSLGRQGAYEQYF. CDR3 coding DNA: TGTGCCAGCAGCTTGGGAAGACAGGGGGCCTACGAGCAGTACTTC.

This rearrangement joins TRBV5-1 to TRBJ2-5; 7 bases match TRBD1. Germline V gene lookup returns CDR1 SGHRS and CDR2 YFSETQ. This CDR3 region has 15 residues. The V segment lost 2 bases and the J segment 0 bases; nucleotides outside the gene matches: 4. CDR3 loop: CASSLGGAYQETQYF. CDR3 DNA sequence: TGCGCCAGCAGCTTAGGGGGCGCCTACCAAGAGACCCAGTACTTC.

V and J are TRBV27 and TRBJ2-5; D might be TRBD1 or TRBD2, each matching 5 bases. Germline CDR1 and CDR2: MNHEY and SMNVEV (reference sequence). CDR3 length: 14 residues. With 2 bases removed from V and 4 bases from J, the gap between germline ends came to 11 bases. CDR3 DNA: TGTGCCAGCAGTTTAGGGGCTAGCCCAGAGACCCAGTACTTC. Protein sequence: CASSLGASPETQYF.

This clone appeared a few times. The chain employs TRBV4-1 and TRBJ1-3; 7 nucleotides line up with TRBD1. Germline loops: CDR1 MGHRA, CDR2 YSYEKL. The CDR3 loop spans 16 amino acids. Trimming cost V 3 bases and J 0 bases; bases outside gene matches: 5. The CDR3 DNA follows: TGCGCCAGCAGCCAGGAGACAGGGTTCTCTGGAAACACCATATATTTT. As protein: CASSQETGFSGNTIYF.

This clone was seen only once. The CDR3 sequence is CASRPPTRDTLYNEQFF. The CDR3 DNA reads TGTGCCAGCAGGCCCCCCACCCGGGACACGCTGTACAATGAGCAGTTCTTC. V gene TRBV11-2 combines with J gene TRBJ2-1, with D possibly being TRBD1 (6 bases). The CDR3 is 17 amino acids. CDR1 is SGHAT and CDR2 is FQNNGV in the germline V gene. Trimming cost V 6 bases and J 4 bases, with 22 bases left between them.

V gene TRBV21-1 combines with J gene TRBJ2-1; the table's D call TRBD2 went unverified against the DNA. TRBV21-1 is designated a pseudogene. The length of the CDR3 is 15 residues. The CDR3 loop reads CASSKRGLARLEQFF. The DNA for the CDR3 is TGTGCCAGCAGCAAAAGGGGTCTAGCGCGGCTTGAGCAGTTCTTC.

The chain joins TRBV3-1 (or the pseudogene TRBV3-2) to TRBJ2-1; perhaps TRBD2 as D (6 bases). Looked up from germline, CDR1 is LGHDT and CDR2 is YNNKEL (reference sequence). The ends were cut back, 5 bases at V and 0 bases at J, with 11 bases in the middle. This CDR3 has 15 amino acids. DNA of the CDR3: TGTGCCAGCAGCAACGGGGGTCGCTCCTACAATGAGCAGTTCTTC. Protein: CASSNGGRSYNEQFF.

This clone showed up just once. V and J are TRBV28 and TRBJ1-4; D is undetermined. CDR1 is MDHEN, CDR2 SYDVKM, per germline. The CDR3 length is 13 residues. V lost 6 bases and J lost 7, with 12 bases in between. DNA of the CDR3: TGTGCCAGCAGCCCCGGAGGAGTTGAAAAACTGTTTTTT. This encodes CASSPGGVEKLFF.

The V call is TRBV3-1 (or the pseudogene TRBV3-2), the J call TRBJ1-3, with unresolved D. The V end lost 0 bases, the J end lost 0 bases, and 6 bases lay between the germline ends. Germline assignment: CDR1 LGHDT and CDR2 YNNKEL (reference sequence). There are 15 residues in the CDR3. CDR3 nucleotides: TGTGCCAGCAGCCAAGACAGGAGCTCTGGAAACACCATATATTTT. Translated, it gives CASSQDRSSGNTIYF.

The rearrangement uses TRBV10-3 and TRBJ1-6; no clear D. The CDR3 totals 12 residues. The V gene's germline CDR1 is ENHRY and CDR2 SYGVKD. Trimming pared 3 bases from V and 10 bases from J, leaving 7 bases between. CDR3 protein: CAISDDASPLHF. The CDR3 DNA reads TGTGCCATCAGTGATGATGCCTCACCCCTCCACTTT.

The chain links TRBV19 to TRBJ2-3, with D possibly TRBD2 on 5 matching bases. The CDR3 consists of 15 residues. The germline CDR1 and CDR2 sequences are LNHDA and SQIVND (reference sequence). Trimming removed 6 bases at V and 6 bases at J, with 19 bases between. This CDR3 is CASSIRGFDGDTQYF. Here the CDR3 DNA reads TGTGCCAGTAGCATACGGGGATTTGACGGTGATACGCAGTATTTT.

In its sample, this clone was seen once. This chain uses TRBV20-1 with TRBJ2-3; 7 positions agree with TRBD1. Per germline, CDR1 DFQATT and CDR2 SNEGSKA (reference sequence). The CDR3 contains 11 residues. V gave up 6 bases and J gave up 6 bases; unmatched junction bases: 3. The chain's CDR3 is CSAPRGDTQYF. The CDR3 nucleotides read TGCAGTGCCCCCAGGGGGGATACGCAGTATTTT.

The CDR3 loop reads CASSLAALTEAFF. CDR3 nucleotide sequence: TGCGCCAGCAGCTTGGCCGCGTTGACTGAAGCTTTCTTT. The rearrangement joins TRBV5-1 to TRBJ1-1; D gene uncertain. Trimming removed 0 bases at V and 5 bases at J, with 8 bases between. The CDR3 has 13 amino acids. From germline, CDR1 is SGHRS and CDR2 YFSETQ.

The V and J genes are TRBV5-1 and TRBJ1-2, with a possible D match to TRBD1 (6 bases). Trimming took off 2 bases at V and 6 bases at J, with 11 bases between the two ends. This CDR3 is built from 13 residues. Germline V gene lookup returns CDR1 SGHRS and CDR2 YFSETQ. As DNA, the CDR3 is TGCGCCAGCAGCTTCCTGGAGGGGGATGGCTACACCTTC. This sequence encodes CASSFLEGDGYTF. Complete variable domain (other parts from reference TRBV5-1 and TRBJ1-2): KAGVTQTPRYLIKTRGQQVTLSCSPISGHRSVSWYQQTPGQGLQFLFEYFSETQRNKGNFPGRFSGRQFSNSRSEMNVSTLELGDSALYLCASSFLEGDGYTFGSGTRLTVV.

The chain uses TRBV27 and TRBJ2-7; D possibly uses TRBD1 or TRBD2 (5 bases each). Germline CDR1 MNHEY, CDR2 SMNVEV (reference sequence). The CDR3 sequence is 15 residues long. The V gene lost 5 bases and the J gene lost 2 bases, with 16 bases spanning the gap. For the CDR3, the DNA is TGTGCCAGCAGTCTGGTCGGGGTGGGGGCCTACGAGCAGTACTTC. Its translation: CASSLVGVGAYEQYF.

The chain has TRBV6-1 and TRBJ2-3; D remains unclear. CDR3 length equals 14 residues. Germline values: CDR1 MNHNS, CDR2 SASEGT. Trimming removed 1 base from V and 2 bases from J, with 7 bases in between. The CDR3 DNA reads TGTGCCAGCAGTGAAGTTCAGGTCACAGATACGCAGTATTTT. It encodes CASSEVQVTDTQYF.

The CDR3 sequence: CASSFRGLRNEQYF. Written as DNA, the CDR3 is TGTGCCAGCAGTTTCCGCGGGCTTAGGAATGAGCAGTACTTC. The chain carries TRBV28 and TRBJ2-7, with a tentative D call TRBD2 (5 bases). Looked up from germline, CDR1 is MDHEN and CDR2 is SYDVKM. The V gene lost 3 bases and the J gene lost 7 bases, with 16 bases spanning the gap. The CDR3 has 14 amino acids.

The chain joins TRBV7-9 to TRBJ2-7; 7 bases line up with TRBD2. The J segment lost 3 bases and the V segment lost 5 bases, leaving 7 bases of the junction unmatched. The germline V gene encodes CDR1 SEHNR and CDR2 FQNEAQ (reference sequence). CDR3 length: 14 amino acids. In DNA, the CDR3 is TGTGCCAGCAGCCCAGTGGGGGGGAACTACGAGCAGTACTTC. Translating gives CASSPVGGNYEQYF.

The chain is built from TRBV7-2 and TRBJ2-5, with 8 nucleotides matching TRBD1. The CDR3 is 16 residues long. J gave up 4 bases and V 5 bases, and 12 bases lay outside the gene matches. CDR1 and CDR2 (germline): SGHTA, FQGNSA. The CDR3 loop is CASSVWQGAHGETQYF. Here the CDR3 DNA reads TGTGCCAGCAGCGTATGGCAGGGGGCGCACGGAGAGACCCAGTACTTC.

The J gene is TRBJ1-5, the V gene TRBV7-2, with D possibly TRBD1 on 5 matching bases. Trimming removed 0 bases at V and 7 bases at J, with 16 bases between. The CDR3 is 16 residues long. Germline V CDR1 and CDR2: SGHTA, FQGNSA. CDR3 amino acids: CASSLAFFRDEQPQHF. Here the CDR3 DNA reads TGTGCCAGCAGCTTAGCATTTTTCAGGGATGAACAGCCCCAGCATTTT.

The V gene is TRBV2, the J gene TRBJ1-2, with no clear D. The CDR3 consists of 14 residues. The V end lost 6 bases, the J end lost 8 bases, and 19 bases lay between the germline ends. Germline lookup yields CDR1 SNHLY and CDR2 FYNNEI. CDR3 residues: CASRPRGVLMGYTF. DNA for the CDR3: TGTGCCAGCAGGCCCCGGGGTGTGTTAATGGGCTACACCTTC.

The chain carries TRBV5-1 and TRBJ1-6; possible D gene TRBD1, 6 bases. Germline assignment: CDR1 SGHRS and CDR2 YFSETQ. CDR3 size: 15 residues. Trimming removed 4 bases at V and 7 bases at J, with 15 bases between. The CDR3 protein is CASSDRNGGNSPLHF. Written as DNA, the CDR3 is TGCGCCAGCAGCGACAGGAACGGGGGGAATTCACCCCTCCACTTT.